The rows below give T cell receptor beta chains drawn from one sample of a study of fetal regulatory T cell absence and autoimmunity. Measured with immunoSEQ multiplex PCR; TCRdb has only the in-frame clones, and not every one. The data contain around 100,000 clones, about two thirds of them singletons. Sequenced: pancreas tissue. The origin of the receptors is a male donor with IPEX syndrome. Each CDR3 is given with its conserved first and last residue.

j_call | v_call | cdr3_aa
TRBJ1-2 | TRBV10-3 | CAISAFLGGANDGYTF
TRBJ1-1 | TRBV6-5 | CASRYDRGRLYTEAFF
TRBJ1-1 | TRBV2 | CASIVRRRHTEAFF
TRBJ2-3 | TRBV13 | CASSLNPSTDTQYF
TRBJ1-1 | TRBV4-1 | CASSQGQLNTEAFF
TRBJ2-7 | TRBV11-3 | CASSLSPGYEQYF
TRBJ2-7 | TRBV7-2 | CASSLGLAGTGEQYF
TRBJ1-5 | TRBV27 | CASSPHPTAFYSNQPQHF
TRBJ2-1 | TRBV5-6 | CASTKAGGPPFNQFF
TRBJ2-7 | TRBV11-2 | CASSLGVRRESTYEQYF
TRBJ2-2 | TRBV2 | CASSEGVRGNTGELFF
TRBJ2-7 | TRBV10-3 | CAISGTSYEQYF
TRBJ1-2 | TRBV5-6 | CASSLAAGGYGYTF
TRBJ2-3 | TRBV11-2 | CASSQSGGTQYF
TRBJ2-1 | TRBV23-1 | CASSQFHRDYNEQFF
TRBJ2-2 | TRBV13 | CASSFPSGGDTGELFF
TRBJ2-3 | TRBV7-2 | CASSLLGGAGTDTQYF
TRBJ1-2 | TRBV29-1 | CSAIQGNGYTF
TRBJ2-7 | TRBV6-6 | CAVRDNTYEQYF
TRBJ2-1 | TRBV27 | CASRVRGAWNEQFF
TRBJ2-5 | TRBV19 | CASSSRDRETQYF
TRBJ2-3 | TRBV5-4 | CASRLTSGGDTQYF
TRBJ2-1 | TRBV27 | CASTRDRGHEQFF
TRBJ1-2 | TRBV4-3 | CASSQARETHYGYTF
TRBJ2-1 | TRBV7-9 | CASSSRLAGANNEQFF
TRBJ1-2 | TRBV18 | CASSPDGNYGYTF
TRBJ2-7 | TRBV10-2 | CASSAWTSGGTYEQYF
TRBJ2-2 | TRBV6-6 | CASSYGTGNTGELFF
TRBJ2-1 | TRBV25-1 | CASSGLAGYNEQFF
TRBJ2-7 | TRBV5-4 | CASSSPEISYEQYF
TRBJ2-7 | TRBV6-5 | CASSYRYRYEQYF
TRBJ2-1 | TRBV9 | CASSVALSSGRSGNEQFF
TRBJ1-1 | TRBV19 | CASSPTWGSMNTEAFF
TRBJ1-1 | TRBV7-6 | CASSLAPGAVNTEAFF
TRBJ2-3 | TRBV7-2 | CASSLGTSGSSTDTQYF
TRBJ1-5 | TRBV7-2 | CASHRDRGNQPQHF
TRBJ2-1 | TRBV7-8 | CASSLARPRTEQFF
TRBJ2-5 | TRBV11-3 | CASSLRDRETQYF
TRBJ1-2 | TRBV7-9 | CARGQNYGYTF
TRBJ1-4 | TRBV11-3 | CASSSGTGRSATNEKLFF
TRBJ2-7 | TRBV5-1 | CASSAGLAGGIYEQYF
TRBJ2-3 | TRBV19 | CASSRMRVTDTQYF
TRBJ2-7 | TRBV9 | CASSRRGGHEQYF
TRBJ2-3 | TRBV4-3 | CASSQEVYGLSSTDTQYF
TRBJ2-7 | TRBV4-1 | CASSQGGNHEQYF
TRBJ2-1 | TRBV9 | CASSQPGLATEQFF
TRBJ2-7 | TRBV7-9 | CASSLARDEQYF
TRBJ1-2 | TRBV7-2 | CASSFRAADSYGYTF
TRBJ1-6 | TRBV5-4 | CASSFERHNSPLHF
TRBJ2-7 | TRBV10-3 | CAISESGLAGEQYF
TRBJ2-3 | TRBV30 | CAWSVRGGLITDTQYF
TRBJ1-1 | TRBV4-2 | CASSQDYRISEAFF
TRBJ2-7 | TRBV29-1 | CSVGTGGENYEQYF
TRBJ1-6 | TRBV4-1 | CASSQDSSYNSPLHF